The next 16 T cell receptor beta chains were all read from a single sample in a study of blood T cell repertoires in COVID-19. Libraries were prepared by immunoSEQ multiplex PCR; TCRdb keeps only in-frame clonotypes and omits some of them. This sample has under 150,000 clones, with 90% found just once. What was sequenced was peripheral blood. The receptors were gathered from a human donor with active COVID-19. The donor label of this sample is uncertain.

On this clone: The same CDR3 can be traced to other DNA sequences in this sample. V usage is TRBV9 and J usage is TRBJ2-2, with D unresolved. The CDR3 loop spans 12 amino acids. Trimming shortened V by 4 bases and J by 1 base, and 2 bases separated the two germline ends. Germline assignment: CDR1 SGDLS and CDR2 YYNGEE. The CDR3 coding sequence is TGTGCCAGCAGCCTGAACACCGGGGAGCTGTTTTTT. Translated, it gives CASSLNTGELFF.

V usage is TRBV19 and J usage is TRBJ1-2, with D uncertain. Germline lookup yields CDR1 LNHDA and CDR2 SQIVND (reference sequence). With 2 bases removed from V and 3 bases from J, the gap between germline ends came to 13 bases. This CDR3 spans 15 amino acids. As DNA, the CDR3 is TGTGCCAGTAGTATAAGGAACAGCCCGGACTATGGCTACACCTTC. This encodes CASSIRNSPDYGYTF.

V gene TRBV2 combines with J gene TRBJ1-4, with TRBD1 matching 8 bases. CDR1 and CDR2 from the germline V gene are SNHLY and FYNNEI. The V and J ends lost 5 bases and 10 bases, in that order; junction bases with no gene match: 9. The CDR3 spans 14 residues. The CDR3 region is CASSQQGGRGKLFF. The CDR3 nucleotides read TGTGCCAGCAGTCAACAGGGGGGGCGTGGAAAACTGTTTTTT.

The chain carries TRBV6-5 and TRBJ2-1, with 8 positions matching TRBD1. V lost 6 bases to trimming and J lost 7 bases; unmatched junction nucleotides: 8. This CDR3 has 14 residues. Per the germline V gene, CDR1 is MNHEY and CDR2 is SVGAGI. CDR3 sequence reads: CASSYGQGPNEQFF. The CDR3 bases are TGTGCCAGCAGCTATGGACAGGGACCGAATGAGCAGTTCTTC.

The genes are TRBV18 and TRBJ2-5; D gene ambiguous. Germline CDR1 reads KGHSH; CDR2 reads LQKENI. CDR3 length equals 13 residues. The V end lost 2 bases, the J end lost 2 bases, and 6 bases lay between the germline ends. Here the CDR3 reads CASSPGQQETQYF. The CDR3 DNA follows: TGTGCCAGCTCACCAGGGCAGCAAGAGACCCAGTACTTC.

V is TRBV28 and J is TRBJ1-1; D is uncertain. Germline-derived CDR1 and CDR2 are MDHEN and SYDVKM. The CDR3 is 11 residues long. CDR3 coding DNA: TGTGCACTACGGTCCAACACTGAAGCTTTCTTT. This translates into CALRSNTEAFF.

The genes are TRBV9 and TRBJ2-3; D may be TRBD2 (5 bases). The CDR3 has 13 amino acids. Germline V lookup: CDR1 SGDLS, CDR2 YYNGEE. V dropped 0 bases and J dropped 5 bases, with 7 bases sitting between them. The CDR3 DNA reads TGTGCCAGCAGCGTAGCGGGGAAAGATACGCAGTATTTT. Translated, it gives CASSVAGKDTQYF.

The V gene is TRBV18, the J gene TRBJ2-5; tentatively, D is TRBD2 (5 bases). The germline CDR1 and CDR2 sequences are KGHSH and LQKENI. V gave up 3 bases and J gave up 7 bases, with 24 bases separating them. The CDR3 is 17 amino acids. The DNA for the CDR3 is TGTGCCAGCTCACCCGCCGCCGGGATGGGCCCATCGGGGACCCAGTACTTC. Translating gives CASSPAAGMGPSGTQYF. Full variable domain (remainder filled in from reference TRBV18 and TRBJ2-5): NAGVMQNPRHLVRRRGQEARLRCSPMKGHSHVYWYRQLPEEGLKFMVYLQKENIIDESGMPKERFSAEFPKEGPSILRIQQVVRGDSAAYFCASSPAAGMGPSGTQYFGPGTRLLVL.

This clone came up a few times. The rearrangement links TRBV4-3 to TRBJ2-6; no clear D. Germline values: CDR1 LGHNA, CDR2 YSLEER. Trimming removed 0 bases at V and 2 bases at J, with 2 bases between. This CDR3 spans 14 amino acids. CDR3 region: CASSQDTGANVLTF. The CDR3 DNA follows: TGCGCCAGCAGCCAAGACACTGGGGCCAACGTCCTGACTTTC.

The V call is TRBV18, the J call TRBJ1-6; the D is unclear. CDR1 and CDR2 from the germline V gene are KGHSH and LQKENI. This CDR3 is 13 amino acids long. V lost 4 bases and J lost 5, with 6 bases in between. CDR3 protein: CASSQQDNSPLHF. The CDR3 DNA reads TGTGCCAGCTCACAACAAGATAATTCACCCCTCCACTTT.

This sequence joins TRBV10-3 and TRBJ2-1; TRBD2 is a possible D gene (7 bases). Between the trimmed V and J ends, which lost 7 bases and 1 base, there was a span of 17 bases. Germline V gene sequence: CDR1 ENHRY, CDR2 SYGVKD. The length of the CDR3 is 16 residues. The CDR3 loop is CAIMARGEGSYNEQFF. CDR3 nucleotides: TGTGCCATCATGGCGAGGGGGGAGGGTTCCTACAATGAGCAGTTCTTC.

V is TRBV10-3 and J is TRBJ2-2; no definite D call. Trimming pared 4 bases from V and 6 bases from J, leaving 18 bases between. The CDR3 has 16 amino acids. Germline V CDR1 and CDR2: ENHRY, SYGVKD. CDR3 protein: CAISATVLERAGELFF. The CDR3 DNA follows: TGTGCCATCAGTGCCACGGTCCTTGAACGGGCCGGGGAGCTGTTTTTT.

The chain couples TRBV28 to TRBJ1-2, with TRBD1 identical over 8 bases. This CDR3 is 15 amino acids long. CDR1 and CDR2 from the germline V gene are MDHEN and SYDVKM. The V segment lost 3 bases and the J segment 5 bases; nucleotides outside the gene matches: 8. CDR3 nucleotide sequence: TGTGCCAGCAGTTTCCAGGGGACAGGCCTTTATGGCTACACCTTC. Translation: CASSFQGTGLYGYTF.

The rearrangement uses TRBV18 and TRBJ1-3, with D possibly matching TRBD1 (6 bases). With 3 bases removed from V and 2 bases from J, the gap between germline ends came to 8 bases. The length of the CDR3 is 14 residues. Germline V gene lookup returns CDR1 KGHSH and CDR2 LQKENI. The CDR3 nucleotides read TGTGCCAGCTCACCGGACAGCACTGGAAACACCATATATTTT. It specifies CASSPDSTGNTIYF. Complete variable domain (other parts from reference TRBV18 and TRBJ1-3): NAGVMQNPRHLVRRRGQEARLRCSPMKGHSHVYWYRQLPEEGLKFMVYLQKENIIDESGMPKERFSAEFPKEGPSILRIQQVVRGDSAAYFCASSPDSTGNTIYFGEGSWLTVV.

This rearrangement joins TRBV4-3 to TRBJ1-2, with 7 bases that match TRBD1. V dropped 3 bases and J dropped 4; count of bases not matched to a gene: 2. The germline gives CDR1 LGHNA, CDR2 YSLEER. The CDR3 has 13 amino acids. CDR3 in DNA: TGCGCCAGCAGCCAGGGACAGACCTATGGCTACACCTTC. Amino acid sequence: CASSQGQTYGYTF.

The chain combines TRBV24-1 with TRBJ2-3; 13 bases are shared with TRBD2. This CDR3 comprises 17 residues. CDR1 and CDR2 (germline): KGHDR, SFDVKD. Trimming took 1 base from V and 3 from J; bases not matched to a gene: 3. CDR3 protein: CATSDFRGLAGTDTQYF. In nucleotides, the CDR3 is TGTGCCACCAGTGATTTTCGGGGACTAGCGGGGACAGATACGCAGTATTTT.